The source of this T cell receptor (beta chain) is a study of regulatory T cells in long-lasting Graves disease. Study-level findings and limits: Relative to newly diagnosed Graves' patients, persistent ones had lower TCR diversity.

V lost 2 bases and J lost 4; bases outside the gene matches: 4. Per the germline V gene, CDR1 is KGHSH and CDR2 is LQKENI. CDR3 size: 16 residues. Time point reported: newly diagnosed GD, antithyroid drugs for less than 3 months. With RNA extracted from PBMCs as input, the TCR library was made. In regard to this clonotype: The antigen remains unidentified.

Through Arm-PCR of CDR3 regions and iRepertoire HTBI primers, TCR beta libraries were built. TCRdb itself ran the multiplex PCR reads through MiXCR, one entry per CDR3 protein. The sample contains around 420,000 distinct CDR3 sequences, about 15% of which appear only once. The data were also submitted as part of a second study, on T cells in Graves' hyperthyroidism and ophthalmopathy. That work adds: A model using 13 V-J features told ophthalmopathy apart from stable hyperthyroidism.

The sequencing used peripheral blood mononuclear cells (PBMCs), collected at new diagnosis, from a patient treated with antithyroid drugs. This TCR derives from a woman in her thirties or forties with Graves disease. This rearrangement joins TRBV18 to TRBJ2-1; 11 bases are shared with TRBD1. Here the CDR3 reads CASSPSGTGGYNEQFF. CDR3 sequence (DNA): TGTGCCAGCTCACCATCCGGGACAGGGGGTTACAATGAGCAGTTCTTC.